A selection of T cell receptor beta chains follows, all from one sample in a study of T cell responses to AZD1222 COVID-19 vaccine. Data came from immunoSEQ multiplex PCR; TCRdb stores just in-frame clones and leaves some out. The table records 110,000 to 150,000 clones, around nine tenths of them present only once. Sequencing was performed on peripheral blood, taken on day 0 of AZD1222 vaccination. The receptor source for this set is an adult in good health. The CDR3 runs from the conserved cysteine through the conserved F or W. D genes are given only for firm matches. Clone size, where shown, is once, few, many, or a class for clones that have expanded.

14	.	.	TRBV25-1	TRBJ2-2	TGTGCCAGCAGCGAAGCGGGCAACACCGGGGAGCTGTTTTTT	CASSEAGNTGELFF
13	.	.	TRBV7-9	TRBJ2-2	TGTGCCAGCAGCTTGAAACTATCCGGGGAGCTGTTTTTT	CASSLKLSGELFF
16	.	.	TRBV5-1	TRBJ1-1	TGCGCCAGCAGCTTTGCCGACAGTGCCATGAACACTGAAGCTTTCTTT	CASSFADSAMNTEAFF
14	.	.	TRBV19	TRBJ1-4	TGTGCCAGTAGTATGGGGGGGACTAATGAAAAACTGTTTTTT	CASSMGGTNEKLFF
14	TRBD2	.	TRBV7-9	TRBJ2-5	TGTGCCAGCAGCTTAGAGCGGGGGCTGGAGACCCAGTACTTC	CASSLERGLETQYF
16	.	once	TRBV6-5	TRBJ2-1	TGTGCCAGCAGTTACGAGACTAGGGGCCCCTACAATGAGCAGTTCTTC	CASSYETRGPYNEQFF
15	TRBD2	.	TRBV18	TRBJ2-7	TGTGCCAGCTCAGCACTAGCGGGAGATCCCTACGAGCAGTACTTC	CASSALAGDPYEQYF
16	.	many	TRBV6-4	TRBJ1-5	TGTGCCAGCAGTGACTCCCCGGGAGATAACAATCAGCCCCAGCATTTT	CASSDSPGDNNQPQHF
14	TRBD2	.	TRBV5-1	TRBJ2-1	TGCGCCAGCAGCCTAGCGGGAGTAAGTAATGAGCAGTTCTTC	CASSLAGVSNEQFF
13	.	.	TRBV12-3/TRBV12-4	TRBJ1-5	TGTGCCAGCAGTAGGGGCAGCAATCAGCCCCAGCATTTT	CASSRGSNQPQHF
12	.	.	TRBV7-8	TRBJ2-7	TGTGCCAGCAGCCTCATCAACTACGAGCAGTACTTC	CASSLINYEQYF
13	.	.	TRBV6-5	TRBJ2-4	TGTGCCAGTACAGGGTTTGATGGTACCATTCAGTACTTC	CASTGFDGTIQYF
14	.	.	TRBV6-5	TRBJ1-2	TGTGCCAGCAGGGGGGTTCCAGCTAACTATGGCTACACCTTC	CASRGVPANYGYTF
15	.	.	TRBV6-5	TRBJ1-5	TGTGCCACCCAACGGGACGGCAATAGCAATCAGCCCCAGCATTTT	CATQRDGNSNQPQHF